This T cell receptor beta chain appears in the sequencing data of a study of blood T cell repertoires in COVID-19. Background on the study: There were acute and convalescent COVID-19 samples, and they came from the United States, Italy and Spain. PBMCs, B-cell-depleted T cells, or T cells provided the cDNA or gDNA that made up the material.

Authors' analysis steps: Amplification of reference gene primers provided the estimated nucleated cell counts. Assay used: immunoSEQ multiplex PCR; TCRdb lists only in-frame clones, some missing. The DNA gave D and trimming, while V, J and clone size come from that table. The sample records approximately 70,000 clones, more than 75% being singletons. Germline V lookup: CDR1 MNHEY, CDR2 SMNVEV (reference sequence). There are 16 residues in the CDR3. Trimming removed 5 bases from V and 10 bases from J, with 26 bases in between. The chain uses TRBV27 and TRBJ1-2, with D tentatively TRBD1 (6 bases). This TCR derives from a woman aged 55 to 70 with acute or convalescent COVID-19. The sequencing sample was made of peripheral blood. CDR3 residues: CASSRTPAGVMALYTF. CDR3 bases: TGTGCCAGCAGTCGCACCCCCGCAGGGGTGATGGCCCTCTACACCTTC.